The clone carrying this T cell receptor beta chain has a count of ten or more. The target antigen is unknown. A much larger clonotype is one base distant, so this may be a read error. To make TCR beta libraries, researchers used iRepertoire HTBI primers and Arm-PCR of CDR3 regions. TCRdb processed the multiplex PCR reads anew with MiXCR; each CDR3 protein has one entry. The table includes about 400,000 distinct CDR3 sequences, less than 25% detected once. The data originate from a study of regulatory T cells in long-lasting Graves disease. Study-wide findings and caveats: Persistent patients shared more public clonotypes (about 2,700) than new patients (more than 900). Favoring TRBV28, TRBJ1-2 and TRBJ2-5 was a feature seen in persistent disease.

The CDR3 has 13 amino acids. V lost 2 bases and J lost 0, with 2 bases in between. Germline V gene sequence: CDR1 SGHVS, CDR2 FNYEAQ. Time point specified: persistent/refractory GD, antithyroid drugs over 5 years with positive TRAb. RNA extracted from PBMCs served as the sequencing template. Those enrolled as patients came out of an endocrinology department in Xi'an, China. The sequenced sample was peripheral blood mononuclear cells (PBMCs), obtained when the disease was refractory, from a patient treated with antithyroid drugs. This sequence joins TRBV7-6 and TRBJ1-5; no reliable D call. The sequence came from a female donor with Graves disease. The CDR3 coding sequence is TGTGCCAGCAGCTTACATAGCAATCAGCCCCAGCATTTT. Protein sequence: CASSLHSNQPQHF.